In its sample, the clone carrying this T cell receptor (beta chain) was seen once. What it recognizes is unknown. The data stem from a study of CD4 T cells in relation to SARS-CoV-2 and coronaviruses. This CDR3 is 16 amino acids long. Germline CDR1 reads SGHRS; CDR2 reads YFSETQ. Trimming took off 4 bases at V and 7 bases at J, with 20 bases between the two ends. Measured with immunoSEQ multiplex PCR; TCRdb has only the in-frame clones, and not every one. The sample has about 20,000 clones, 60% to 80% seen once. CD4+ T cells from unexposed donors were obtained before the COVID-19 pandemic (2011-2018). Isolation of CD4+ T cells took place after 10 days in culture.

The chain combines TRBV5-1 with TRBJ2-2; unclear D gene. The source is a human donor in good health. The sequenced sample consisted of CD4+ T cells from PBMCs, cultured in vitro. CDR3 coding DNA: TGCGCCAGCAGCCCCGGACGAGGACGGTTTGTCGGGGAGCTGTTTTTT. It codes for CASSPGRGRFVGELFF.